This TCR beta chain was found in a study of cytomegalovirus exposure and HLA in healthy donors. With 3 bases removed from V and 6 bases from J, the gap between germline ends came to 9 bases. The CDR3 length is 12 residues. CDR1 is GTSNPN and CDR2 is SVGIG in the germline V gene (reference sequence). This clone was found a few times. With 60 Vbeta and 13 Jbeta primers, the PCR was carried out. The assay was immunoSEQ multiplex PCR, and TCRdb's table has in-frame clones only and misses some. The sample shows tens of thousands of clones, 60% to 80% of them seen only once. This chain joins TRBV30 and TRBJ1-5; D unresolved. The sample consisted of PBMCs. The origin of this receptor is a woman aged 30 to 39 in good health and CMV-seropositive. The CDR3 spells CAWSVAGQPQHF. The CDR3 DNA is TGTGCCTGGAGCGTGGCGGGTCAGCCCCAGCATTTT.